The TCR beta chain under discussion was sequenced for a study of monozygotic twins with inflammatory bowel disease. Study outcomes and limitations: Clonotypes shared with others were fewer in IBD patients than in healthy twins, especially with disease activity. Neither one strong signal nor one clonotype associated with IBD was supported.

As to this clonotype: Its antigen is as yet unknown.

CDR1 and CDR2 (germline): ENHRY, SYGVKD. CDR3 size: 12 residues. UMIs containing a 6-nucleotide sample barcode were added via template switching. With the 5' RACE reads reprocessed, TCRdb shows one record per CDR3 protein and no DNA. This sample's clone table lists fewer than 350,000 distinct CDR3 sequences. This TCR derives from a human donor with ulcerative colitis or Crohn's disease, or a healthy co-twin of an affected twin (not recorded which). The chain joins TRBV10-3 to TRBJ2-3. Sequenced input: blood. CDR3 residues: CATGVSTDTQYF.